This TCR beta chain was profiled in a study of T cells in Graves' hyperthyroidism and ophthalmopathy. Study summary: Peripheral blood was obtained at initial diagnosis, preceding any treatment.

Researchers barred patients who had uncontrolled infection, other autoimmune disease, pregnancy or lactation. Regions amplified from RNA transcripts were the TCR beta CDR3 regions. The HTBI primer set served for first-round RT-PCR of the TCR CDR3. TCRdb ran MiXCR on the multiplex PCR reads and lists one entry per CDR3 protein. Among 400,000 or so distinct CDR3 sequences listed, around an eighth were seen once. This clonotype was observed many times. Antigen: not known. The study, taken as a whole, reports: Stable hyperthyroidism and ophthalmopathy were separated using 13 V-J signatures.

The CDR3 spans 16 residues. Germline V lookup: CDR1 MNHEY, CDR2 SVGAGI. Trimming pared 2 bases from V and 8 bases from J, leaving 21 bases between. This chain links TRBV6-5 with TRBJ1-2; D possibly corresponds to TRBD1 (6 bases). The TCR originated in a man between 45 and 60 years old with Graves' ophthalmopathy. Sequencing was carried out using blood. CDR3 in amino acids: CASSYGQGGASGGYTF. CDR3 bases: TGTGCCAGCAGTTACGGGCAAGGGGGAGCTTCGGGGGGCTACACCTTC.